What follows are 18 T cell receptor beta chains derived from one specimen sequenced in a study of T cells in tumors after PD-1 blockade. Produced via immunoSEQ multiplex PCR; TCRdb's table is partial and in-frame only. The table includes about 48,000 clones, roughly 80% detected once. The source material was PBMCs, sampled before anti-PD-1 treatment. These receptor sequences come from a human donor with basal cell carcinoma.

V is TRBV19 and J is TRBJ1-5; D uncertain. This CDR3 comprises 15 residues. CDR1 and CDR2 (germline): LNHDA, SQIVND (reference sequence). Between the trimmed V and J ends, which lost 5 bases and 0 bases, there was a span of 11 bases. In DNA, the CDR3 is TGTGCCAGTAGTGTGTCCGACTATAGCAATCAGCCCCAGCATTTT. Protein sequence: CASSVSDYSNQPQHF.

The rearrangement links TRBV4-1 to TRBJ1-2, with TRBD1 identical over 8 bases. The CDR3 is 15 residues long. V trimming: 1 base; J trimming: 8 bases; junction bases outside the gene matches: 9. The germline V gene has CDR1 MGHRA and CDR2 YSYEKL. The CDR3 DNA reads as TGCGCCAGCAGCCAAGTAGGGACAGGCGGGGGAGGCTACACCTTC. Amino acid sequence: CASSQVGTGGGGYTF.

V usage is TRBV5-1 and J usage is TRBJ2-5; tentatively, D is TRBD1 (6 bases). Trimming shortened V by 3 bases and J by 1 base, and 7 bases separated the two germline ends. Germline CDR1 and CDR2: SGHRS and YFSETQ. The CDR3 consists of 13 residues. The CDR3 coding sequence is TGCGCCAGCAGCTGGACAGCCCAAGAGACCCAGTACTTC. Its protein product is CASSWTAQETQYF.

The chain employs TRBV7-2 and TRBJ1-5; possibly TRBD1 for D (5 bases). The CDR3 runs 15 residues. Germline lookup yields CDR1 SGHTA and CDR2 FQGNSA. The V gene lost 2 bases and the J gene lost 0 bases, with 8 bases spanning the gap. The CDR3 protein is CASSLQGYSNQPQHF. The CDR3, as DNA: TGTGCCAGCAGCTTACAGGGCTATAGCAATCAGCCCCAGCATTTT.

The chain carries TRBV28 and TRBJ1-3; possibly TRBD1 for D (6 bases). The length of the CDR3 is 15 residues. Trimming pared 6 bases from V and 4 bases from J, leaving 16 bases between. The germline V gene has CDR1 MDHEN and CDR2 SYDVKM. The CDR3 is CASRPTGLWGNTIYF. In nucleotides, the CDR3 is TGTGCCAGCAGGCCTACAGGGCTGTGGGGAAACACCATATATTTT.

This chain uses TRBV27 with TRBJ1-5; D gene unclear. V gave up 4 bases and J gave up 4 bases, with 11 bases separating them. This CDR3 is built from 14 residues. The germline CDR1 and CDR2 sequences are MNHEY and SMNVEV (reference sequence). The CDR3: CASSSPGINQPQHF. The CDR3 DNA is TGTGCCAGCAGTTCACCGGGCATAAATCAGCCCCAGCATTTT.

The V and J genes are TRBV19 and TRBJ1-5; 9 positions match TRBD1. The CDR3 sequence is 15 residues long. Unmatched junction bases numbered 5, after V lost 1 base and J lost 7 bases. Germline values: CDR1 LNHDA, CDR2 SQIVND (reference sequence). CDR3 in DNA: TGTGCCAGTAGTATAGGGGACAGGGCTAGCCAGCCCCAGCATTTT. This translates into CASSIGDRASQPQHF. Supplemented by reference TRBV19 and TRBJ1-5, the full variable domain reads DGGITQSPKYLFRKEGQNVTLSCEQNLNHDAMYWYRQDPGQGLRLIYYSQIVNDFQKGDIAEGYSVSREKKESFPLTVTSAQKNPTAFYLCASSIGDRASQPQHFGDGTRLSIL.

The chain combines TRBV5-1 with TRBJ2-7; D is unclear. The germline V gene encodes CDR1 SGHRS and CDR2 YFSETQ. V shed 4 bases and J shed 3 bases, with 17 bases lying between them. This CDR3 spans 15 amino acids. The CDR3 DNA follows: TGCGCCAGCAGCCCGCGAGGAACCTCCTTCTACGAGCAGTACTTC. Its protein is CASSPRGTSFYEQYF. Drawing the rest from reference TRBV5-1 and TRBJ2-7, the complete variable domain is KAGVTQTPRYLIKTRGQQVTLSCSPISGHRSVSWYQQTPGQGLQFLFEYFSETQRNKGNFPGRFSGRQFSNSRSEMNVSTLELGDSALYLCASSPRGTSFYEQYFGPGTRLTVT.

This chain links TRBV5-1 with TRBJ2-3, with D maybe TRBD2 (5 bases). This CDR3 has 15 amino acids. Germline CDR1 is SGHRS and CDR2 is YFSETQ. Trimming cost V 3 bases and J 3 bases, with 14 bases left between them. CDR3 region: CASSSARAGTDTQYF. The CDR3, as DNA: TGCGCCAGCAGCTCGGCGCGGGCCGGTACAGATACGCAGTATTTT.

The chain is built from TRBV27 and TRBJ2-3; D not resolved. Germline V gives CDR1 MNHEY, CDR2 SMNVEV (reference sequence). This CDR3 region has 12 residues. V lost 5 bases and J 4 bases, leaving 7 bases between the germline ends. The CDR3 reads CASSPGSDTQYF. CDR3 nucleotides: TGTGCCAGCAGTCCCGGATCAGATACGCAGTATTTT.

The V and J genes are TRBV2 and TRBJ1-6; D may be TRBD1 (6 bases). Between the trimmed V and J ends, which lost 7 bases and 9 bases, there was a span of 19 bases. Looked up from germline, CDR1 is SNHLY and CDR2 is FYNNEI. The length of the CDR3 is 15 residues. CDR3 residues: CASNRQDGRGSPLHF. The CDR3 nucleotides read TGTGCCAGCAACCGACAGGACGGCAGGGGTTCACCCCTCCACTTT.

A note on this clone: At one of its ends the junction is not consistent with the germline gene, which may arise from a read error. The chain combines TRBV11-3 with TRBJ2-2, with 10 bases matching TRBD2. This CDR3 comprises 18 residues. In germline, CDR1 is SGHNT, CDR2 YENEEA. CDR3: CASSSSGGVSREHRGAVF. The CDR3 DNA reads as TGTGCCAGCAGCTCAAGCGGGGGGGTTAGCCGCGAACACCGGGGAGCTGTTTTT.

CDR3 loop: CASGEEGWQPQHF. The CDR3, as DNA: TGTGCCAGCGGGGAGGAGGGATGGCAGCCCCAGCATTTT. The V and J genes are TRBV2 and TRBJ1-5; D unresolved. V was cut by 8 bases and J by 7 bases, with 15 bases left in between. The V gene's germline CDR1 is SNHLY and CDR2 FYNNEI. This CDR3 has 13 residues.

This sequence joins TRBV6-6 and TRBJ2-7; a weak D match, TRBD1 (6 bases). The germline CDR1 and CDR2 sequences are MNHNY and SVGAGI (reference sequence). V was cut by 0 bases and J by 2 bases, with 8 bases left in between. This CDR3 contains 14 residues. Written as DNA, the CDR3 is TGTGCCAGCAGTTACTCGAAGGGGGCCTACGAGCAGTACTTC. This gives the protein CASSYSKGAYEQYF.

This chain links TRBV30 with TRBJ2-2; weak D call: TRBD2 (6 bases). V was cut by 3 bases and J by 3 bases, with 14 bases left in between. CDR1 is GTSNPN and CDR2 is SVGIG in the germline V gene (reference sequence). This CDR3 comprises 15 residues. DNA of the CDR3: TGTGCCTGGAGGAGGGGAGGCGGGGACACCGGGGAGCTGTTTTTT. Translating it yields CAWRRGGGDTGELFF.

This clone was seen just once. The rearrangement links TRBV7-9 to TRBJ2-3, with TRBD1 identical over 9 bases. V lost 5 bases, J lost 0 bases, and 6 bases stayed unmatched. CDR3 length: 16 amino acids. CDR1 and CDR2 (germline): SEHNR, FQNEAQ (reference sequence). The CDR3 loop is CASSVDRGISTDTQYF. DNA for the CDR3: TGTGCCAGCAGCGTGGACAGGGGAATCAGCACAGATACGCAGTATTTT. Full variable domain (remainder filled in from reference TRBV7-9 and TRBJ2-3): DTGVSQNPRHKITKRGQNVTFRCDPISEHNRLYWYRQTLGQGPEFLTYFQNEAQLEKSRLLSDRFSAERPKGSFSTLEIQRTEQGDSAMYLCASSVDRGISTDTQYFGPGTRLTVL.

The V call is TRBV15, the J call TRBJ1-1; no clear D gene. The V gene's germline CDR1 is LNHNV and CDR2 YYDKDF (reference sequence). V lost 0 bases to trimming and J lost 0 bases, with 11 bases between them. The CDR3 extends over 16 amino acids. The CDR3 region has the DNA TGTGCCACCAGCAGAGAGAGGGCCCGGATGAACACTGAAGCTTTCTTT. Protein sequence: CATSRERARMNTEAFF.

The chain joins TRBV6-6 to TRBJ2-1; the D gene is possibly TRBD2 (7 bases). The germline CDR1 and CDR2 sequences are MNHNY and SVGAGI (reference sequence). This CDR3 spans 15 amino acids. Trimming removed 6 bases from V and 5 bases from J, with 17 bases in between. The CDR3 reads CASSLFRGANNEQFF. CDR3 DNA: TGTGCCAGCAGCCTCTTCCGGGGGGCCAACAATGAGCAGTTCTTC.